What follows are 19 T cell receptor beta chains derived from one specimen sequenced in a study of shared clonotypes between healthy human individuals. Sequencing used immunoSEQ multiplex PCR; TCRdb keeps in-frame clones, though not all of them. This sample has fewer than 600,000 clones, with less than 85% found just once. The sequencing sample was made of PBMCs. The receptors were gathered from a woman aged 40-49 years in good health. Some clones in this sample may be carry-over from other donors' samples.

DNA for the CDR3: TGTGCCAGCAGCTTAATGGTAAAAACAAGCAATCAGCCCCAGCATTTT. Its protein product is CASSLMVKTSNQPQHF. The rearrangement links TRBV7-3 to TRBJ1-5; D call uncertain. The germline CDR1 and CDR2 sequences are SGHTA and FQGTGA. V was pared by 1 base and J by 1 base, with 11 bases between. The CDR3 totals 16 residues.

The chain joins TRBV19 to TRBJ2-7; TRBD2 matches 9 bases. Germline trimming cut 11 bases from V and 3 bases from J; bases unmatched to any gene: 14. Looked up from germline, CDR1 is LNHDA and CDR2 is SQIVND (reference sequence). The CDR3 spans 15 residues. The CDR3 loop reads CASNPGLASDYEQYF. The DNA of the CDR3 is TGTGCCTCCAACCCAGGACTAGCGTCGGACTACGAGCAGTACTTC.

The chain joins TRBV19 to TRBJ1-2; no definite D call. This CDR3 comprises 13 residues. Trimming cost V 7 bases and J 7 bases, with 16 bases left between them. Germline CDR1 and CDR2: LNHDA and SQIVND (reference sequence). DNA for the CDR3: TGTGCCAGTAAACGGACGGGGATGGGTGGCTACACCTTC. The encoded protein is CASKRTGMGGYTF.

The rearrangement uses TRBV2 and TRBJ2-7; D is unclear. The CDR3 extends over 14 amino acids. Trimming took 0 bases from V and 2 from J, leaving 8 bases between them. Germline lookup yields CDR1 SNHLY and CDR2 FYNNEI. The CDR3 sequence: CASSEALRAYEQYF. The CDR3 DNA is TGTGCCAGCAGTGAAGCGCTAAGGGCCTACGAGCAGTACTTC.

The rearrangement uses TRBV7-2 and TRBJ2-1; 11 bases match TRBD2. V lost 6 bases to trimming and J lost 9 bases; unmatched junction nucleotides: 10. The CDR3 runs 15 residues. Germline V lookup: CDR1 SGHTA, CDR2 FQGNSA. CDR3 amino acids: CASRRRLAGMGEQFF. The CDR3 bases are TGTGCCAGCAGACGAAGACTAGCGGGGATGGGTGAGCAGTTCTTC.

A remark on this clone: A much larger clone differs from this one at a single base, so this may be a read error. Distinct nucleotide sequences in the sample also encode this CDR3. The genes are TRBV7-3 and TRBJ2-1; TRBD2 might be the D (6 bases). The CDR3 sequence is 13 residues long. The germline V gene encodes CDR1 SGHTA and CDR2 FQGTGA. V was trimmed by 9 bases and J by 6 bases, leaving 15 bases between them. The CDR3 sequence: CASSATSTNEQFF. The DNA for the CDR3 is TGTGCCAGTAGTGCCACTAGCACCAATGAGCAGTTCTTC.

This clone was seen only once. The V call is TRBV13, the J call TRBJ2-3, with 15 bases aligning to TRBD2. V lost 5 bases to trimming and J lost 6 bases; unmatched junction nucleotides: 9. Germline CDR1 reads PRHDT; CDR2 reads FYEKMQ (reference sequence). The CDR3 is 17 amino acids. The CDR3 DNA follows: TGTGCCAGCAGCGCTAGTTGGACTAGCGGGAGGGGGGATACGCAGTATTTT. As protein: CASSASWTSGRGDTQYF.

The chain is built from TRBV5-1 and TRBJ2-7; D is undetermined. The length of the CDR3 is 14 residues. V was pared by 4 bases and J by 0 bases, with 11 bases between. CDR1 and CDR2 from the germline V gene are SGHRS and YFSETQ. The CDR3 DNA sequence: TGCGCCAGCAGCCGTTCCAGGAACTCCTACGAGCAGTACTTC. Amino acid sequence: CASSRSRNSYEQYF.

The chain is built from TRBV30 and TRBJ2-2, with D perhaps assigned TRBD1 or TRBD2 (5 bases each). Germline V lookup: CDR1 GTSNPN, CDR2 SVGIG (reference sequence). The CDR3 is made up of 15 amino acids. Between the trimmed V and J ends, which lost 5 bases and 1 base, there was a span of 14 bases. CDR3 in amino acids: CAWAGDGENTGELFF. The CDR3 nucleotides are TGTGCCTGGGCTGGGGACGGAGAGAACACCGGGGAGCTGTTTTTT.

A single count supports this clone. The chain joins TRBV5-1 to TRBJ2-3; no clear D gene. V was shortened by 2 bases and J by 3 bases, with 10 bases between the two germline ends. The germline V gene has CDR1 SGHRS and CDR2 YFSETQ. The CDR3 spans 14 residues. CDR3 coding DNA: TGCGCCAGCAGCTTAATGGATGGGACAGATACGCAGTATTTT. It translates to CASSLMDGTDTQYF. The full variable domain, rest sourced from reference TRBV5-1 and TRBJ2-3, is KAGVTQTPRYLIKTRGQQVTLSCSPISGHRSVSWYQQTPGQGLQFLFEYFSETQRNKGNFPGRFSGRQFSNSRSEMNVSTLELGDSALYLCASSLMDGTDTQYFGPGTRLTVL.

The rearrangement joins TRBV6-1 to TRBJ2-3, with 8 bases matching TRBD1. V shed 8 bases and J 6 bases; nucleotides not matched to a gene: 4. The CDR3 is made up of 12 amino acids. Germline V gene lookup returns CDR1 MNHNS and CDR2 SASEGT. CDR3 nucleotides: TGTGCCAGCCAGGGGGCAGCTGATACGCAGTATTTT. This translates into CASQGAADTQYF.

The V gene is TRBV10-3, the J gene TRBJ1-1; D is possibly TRBD1 (6 bases). Trimming removed 4 bases at V and 1 base at J, with 13 bases between. This CDR3 contains 15 residues. The germline gives CDR1 ENHRY, CDR2 SYGVKD. CDR3: CAISAATGKNTEAFF. Written as DNA, the CDR3 is TGTGCCATCAGTGCTGCGACAGGCAAGAACACTGAAGCTTTCTTT.

This clone has a count of ten or more. V and J are TRBV23-1 and TRBJ2-2; TRBD1 agrees at 12 bases. TRBV23-1 is flagged as an ORF with uncertain function. CDR3 length: 18 amino acids. Trimming took 4 bases from V and 1 from J; bases not matched to a gene: 7. CDR3 amino acids: CASSLRDRGQLNTGELFF. The DNA of the CDR3 is TGCGCCAGCAGTCTGAGGGACAGGGGGCAATTGAACACCGGGGAGCTGTTTTTT.

J is TRBJ2-3 and V is TRBV7-2; D remains unclear. The germline CDR1 and CDR2 sequences are SGHTA and FQGNSA. The CDR3 extends over 16 amino acids. The V end lost 6 bases, the J end lost 1 base, and 17 bases lay between the germline ends. The CDR3 DNA reads as TGTGCCAGCAGTTTGGGCTCGCTTGGGGGCACAGATACGCAGTATTTT. It specifies CASSLGSLGGTDTQYF.

The chain couples TRBV19 to TRBJ2-1, with D possibly TRBD2 on 6 matching bases. Germline V gene data show CDR1 as LNHDA and CDR2 as SQIVND (reference sequence). V was trimmed by 7 bases and J by 9 bases, leaving 22 bases between them. The CDR3 covers 15 residues. The CDR3 loop is CASNKRASFSVEQFF. As DNA, the CDR3 is TGTGCCAGTAATAAGCGGGCCTCTTTCTCGGTTGAGCAGTTCTTC. Combining the CDR3 with reference TRBV19 and TRBJ2-1 gives the whole variable domain DGGITQSPKYLFRKEGQNVTLSCEQNLNHDAMYWYRQDPGQGLRLIYYSQIVNDFQKGDIAEGYSVSREKKESFPLTVTSAQKNPTAFYLCASNKRASFSVEQFFGPGTRLTVL.

The rearrangement uses TRBV30 and TRBJ1-5, with D tentatively TRBD1 (5 bases). Germline loops: CDR1 GTSNPN, CDR2 SVGIG (reference sequence). The ends were cut back, 0 bases at V and 3 bases at J, with 15 bases in the middle. The CDR3 length is 16 residues. CDR3 sequence (DNA): TGTGCCTGGAGTGTAGCACGGGTCAGGGCCAATCAGCCCCAGCATTTT. Translated: CAWSVARVRANQPQHF.

The CDR3 is CASSQAHLAEKPSLNYTQYF. Written as DNA, the CDR3 is TGTGCCAGCAGCCAAGCCCACCTAGCCGAGAAACCCAGTCTCAACTATACGCAGTATTTT. The chain has TRBV4-2 and TRBJ2-3; maybe TRBD2 (5 bases). Germline V gene lookup returns CDR1 LGHNA and CDR2 YNFKEQ. V gave up 1 base and J gave up 7 bases, with 30 bases separating them. The CDR3 is made up of 20 amino acids.

The CDR3 is CASSPPLAGVVEQYF. Written as DNA, the CDR3 is TGTGCCAGCTCACCACCTTTAGCGGGAGTGGTCGAGCAGTACTTC. This rearrangement joins TRBV18 to TRBJ2-7, with 9 bases that match TRBD2. Germline trimming cut 0 bases from V and 6 bases from J; bases unmatched to any gene: 6. The CDR3 extends over 15 amino acids. Germline V CDR1 and CDR2: KGHSH, LQKENI.

This clone was observed once. The rearrangement links TRBV4-3 to TRBJ2-1; no clear D gene. The length of the CDR3 is 15 residues. V shed 0 bases and J shed 0 bases, with 6 bases lying between them. Germline CDR1 and CDR2: LGHNA and YSLEER. CDR3 amino acids: CASSQDPASYNEQFF. CDR3 DNA: TGCGCCAGCAGCCAAGACCCGGCCTCCTACAATGAGCAGTTCTTC.